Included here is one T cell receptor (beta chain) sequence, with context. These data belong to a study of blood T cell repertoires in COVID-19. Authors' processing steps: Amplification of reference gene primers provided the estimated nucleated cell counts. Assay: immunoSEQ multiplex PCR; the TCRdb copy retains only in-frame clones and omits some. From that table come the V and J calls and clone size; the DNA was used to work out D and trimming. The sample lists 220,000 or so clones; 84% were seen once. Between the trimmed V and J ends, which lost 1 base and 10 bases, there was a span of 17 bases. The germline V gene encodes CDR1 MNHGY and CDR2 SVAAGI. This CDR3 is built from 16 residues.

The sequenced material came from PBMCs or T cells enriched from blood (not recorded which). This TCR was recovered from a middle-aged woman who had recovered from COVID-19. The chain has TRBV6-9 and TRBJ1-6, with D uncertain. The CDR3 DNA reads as TGTGCCAGCAGTTATTGGTCCGGGAGAGGAGGCTCACCCCTCCACTTT. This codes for CASSYWSGRGGSPLHF.